A single sample is the source of the 23 T cell receptor beta chains below, sequenced in a study of T-cell memory formation after mild COVID-19. TCRdb reprocessed the 5' RACE reads via MiXCR and lists one record per CDR3 protein. There are fewer than 250,000 distinct CDR3 sequences in the sample; roughly 18% occur only once, and roughly 2.6% lies in the top ten. Sequencing input: PBMCs or a T cell subset sorted from them (not recorded which). All receptors come from an adult woman who had mild COVID-19 (a few samples of this study predate the infection). Cell type and time point are not known.

This clonotype was detected only a few times. V is TRBV20-1 and J is TRBJ1-2; D is undetermined. Germline assignment: CDR1 DFQATT and CDR2 SNEGSKA (reference sequence). The CDR3 length is 17 residues. V lost 6 bases and J 3 bases, leaving 26 bases between the germline ends. The CDR3 DNA follows: TGCAGTGCCCCGAAAGCGAGGGATTCAAACCGAGACTATGGCTACACCTTC. This sequence encodes CSAPKARDSNRDYGYTF.

This chain connects TRBV7-8 to TRBJ2-2, with TRBD1 matching over 12 bases. The ends lost 5 bases at V and 6 bases at J; junction bases unmatched: 4. The CDR3 is 15 residues long. Germline CDR1 and CDR2: SGHVS and FQNEAQ. The CDR3 spells CASSQGQGAAGELFF. The CDR3 DNA sequence: TGTGCCAGCAGCCAGGGACAGGGGGCCGCCGGGGAGCTGTTTTTT. The whole variable domain, filled in from reference TRBV7-8 and TRBJ2-2, reads GAGVSQSPRYKVAKRGQDVALRCDPISGHVSLFWYQQALGQGPEFLTYFQNEAQLDKSGLPSDRFFAERPEGSVSTLKIQRTQQEDSAVYLCASSQGQGAAGELFFGEGSRLTVL.

This clonotype was observed a few times. The chain joins TRBV12-3 or TRBV12-4 to TRBJ2-3, with 8 bases identical to TRBD1. This CDR3 region has 16 residues. With V trimmed by 6 bases and J by 0 bases, 8 bases remained unmatched. CDR3 protein: CASSRDRSQSTDTQYF. CDR3 sequence (DNA): TGTGCCAGCAGCAGGGACAGGTCCCAAAGCACAGATACGCAGTATTTT.

This clonotype was seen a single time. This sequence joins TRBV11-2 and TRBJ1-2; D gene ambiguous. In germline, CDR1 is SGHAT, CDR2 FQNNGV. The CDR3 spans 12 residues. V was trimmed by 5 bases and J by 4 bases, leaving 8 bases between them. CDR3 bases: TGTGCCAGCAGCCCAGGAAGCTATGGCTACACCTTC. Amino acid sequence: CASSPGSYGYTF. The full variable domain, completed using reference TRBV11-2 and TRBJ1-2, is EAGVAQSPRYKIIEKRQSVAFWCNPISGHATLYWYQQILGQGPKLLIQFQNNGVVDDSQLPKDRFSAERLKGVDSTLKIQPAKLEDSAVYLCASSPGSYGYTFGSGTRLTVV.

The table lists this clonotype with a few counts. J is TRBJ1-1 and V is TRBV3-1; no clear D gene. Germline CDR1 and CDR2: LGHDT and YNNKEL (reference sequence). The CDR3 extends over 13 amino acids. Between the trimmed V and J ends, which lost 1 base and 4 bases, there was a span of 7 bases. The CDR3 DNA follows: TGTGCCAGCAGCCAAGCAGCGGGCACTGAAGCTTTCTTT. Residues: CASSQAAGTEAFF.

V usage is TRBV6-1 and J usage is TRBJ2-1; the match to TRBD2 covers 7 bases. Germline loops: CDR1 MNHNS, CDR2 SASEGT. V was clipped by 8 bases and J by 1 base; unmatched bases: 2. The length of the CDR3 is 13 residues. DNA of the CDR3: TGTGCCAGCCTTAGCGGGTCCTACAATGAGCAGTTCTTC. It encodes CASLSGSYNEQFF.

The chain carries TRBV5-1 and TRBJ2-5; 8 bases align to TRBD1. The CDR3 spans 15 residues. Germline V lookup: CDR1 SGHRS, CDR2 YFSETQ. V shed 4 bases and J 4 bases; nucleotides not matched to a gene: 9. The CDR3 nucleotides are TGCGCCAGCAGCGGCGTCAGGGGGCTGGGAGAGACCCAGTACTTC. It encodes CASSGVRGLGETQYF.

In this sample, this clonotype turned up a few times. Mismatch with germline at one junction end may stem from a read error. The V gene is TRBV18, the J gene TRBJ1-5; a weak D match, TRBD1 (5 bases). The CDR3 is 16 residues long. Germline V gene sequence: CDR1 KGHSH, CDR2 LQKENI. CDR3 amino acids: CASSPPGTLSNQPQHF. CDR3 coding DNA: TGTGCCAGCTCGCCACCCGGGACGCTAAGCAATCAGCCCCAGCATTTT.

In this sample, this clonotype turned up a few times. The J gene is TRBJ2-1, the V gene TRBV6-1, with D perhaps matching TRBD2 (6 bases). V lost 3 bases and J 16 bases, leaving 19 bases between the germline ends. CDR1 and CDR2 (germline): MNHNS, SASEGT. The CDR3 is 13 residues long. The chain's CDR3 is CASSDQPRDWNFF. The CDR3 bases are TGTGCCAGCAGTGACCAGCCCCGGGACTGGAATTTCTTC.

This rearrangement joins TRBV18 to TRBJ1-2; D uncertain. The ends were cut back, 4 bases at V and 4 bases at J, with 10 bases in the middle. This CDR3 is built from 13 residues. Germline V gene data show CDR1 as KGHSH and CDR2 as LQKENI. CDR3 residues: CASSRGPGYGYTF. The CDR3 DNA reads TGTGCCAGCTCACGGGGTCCAGGCTATGGCTACACCTTC.

The chain recombines TRBV14 with TRBJ1-1, with D unresolved. V was cut by 0 bases and J by 4 bases, with 12 bases left in between. The CDR3 contains 15 residues. Germline CDR1 is SGHDN and CDR2 is FVKESK. The CDR3 DNA follows: TGTGCCAGCAGCCAAGATGTTTGGTCCCGCACTGAAGCTTTCTTT. This gives the protein CASSQDVWSRTEAFF.

CDR3 residues: CASDVGTSGALCRYYNEQFF. The CDR3 bases are TGCGCCAGCGACGTGGGTACTAGCGGGGCCCTTTGCCGATACTACAATGAGCAGTTCTTC. V and J are TRBV23-1 and TRBJ2-1; TRBD2 matches at 10 bases. TRBV23-1 is placed among ORFs of uncertain function. V dropped 8 bases and J dropped 3; count of bases not matched to a gene: 22. The CDR3 has 20 residues.

This chain joins TRBV7-9 and TRBJ1-1; D is undetermined. The CDR3 loop spans 12 amino acids. V lost 5 bases and J 10 bases, leaving 14 bases between the germline ends. The germline V gene encodes CDR1 SEHNR and CDR2 FQNEAQ (reference sequence). The CDR3 is CASSKPEGRAFF. For the CDR3, the DNA is TGTGCCAGCAGCAAACCAGAGGGTCGAGCTTTCTTT.

The chain joins TRBV5-5 to TRBJ1-1; D is possibly TRBD1 (5 bases). The CDR3 runs 16 residues. Germline lookup yields CDR1 SGHKS and CDR2 YYEKEE (reference sequence). The V gene lost 4 bases and the J gene lost 0 bases, with 16 bases spanning the gap. The CDR3 loop is CASSPVGPGVNTEAFF. The CDR3 DNA follows: TGTGCCAGCAGCCCTGTGGGGCCCGGGGTGAACACTGAAGCTTTCTTT. The complete variable domain, with remaining parts taken from reference TRBV5-5 and TRBJ1-1, reads DAGVTQSPTHLIKTRGQQVTLRCSPISGHKSVSWYQQVLGQGPQFIFQYYEKEERGRGNFPDRFSARQFPNYSSELNVNALLLGDSALYLCASSPVGPGVNTEAFFGQGTRLTVV.

This clonotype was seen only a few times. The chain couples TRBV5-1 to TRBJ2-1, with TRBD2 matching over 7 bases. The CDR3 totals 13 residues. V shed 2 bases and J 13 bases; nucleotides not matched to a gene: 9. Germline V gives CDR1 SGHRS, CDR2 YFSETQ. The CDR3 sequence: CASSLNERERQFF. CDR3 nucleotides: TGCGCCAGCAGCTTAAATGAGCGGGAAAGACAGTTCTTC.

CDR3 in DNA: TGTGCCACCAGTGATGACAGTTTCCTCACCGGGGAGCTGTTTTTT. Its protein is CATSDDSFLTGELFF. V is TRBV24-1 and J is TRBJ2-2, with D maybe TRBD1 (5 bases). This CDR3 comprises 15 residues. The V end lost 3 bases, the J end lost 4 bases, and 11 bases lay between the germline ends. CDR1 and CDR2 from the germline V gene are KGHDR and SFDVKD.

Comment on this clonotype: One junction end disagrees with the germline gene, perhaps due to a read error. V usage is TRBV5-1 and J usage is TRBJ2-2, with D perhaps TRBD1 (6 bases). This CDR3 region has 15 residues. The germline V gene has CDR1 SGHRS and CDR2 YFSETQ. The DNA for the CDR3 is TGCGCCAGCAGCTTGTTAATAGGGGACACCGTGGAGCTGTTTTTT. It codes for CASSLLIGDTVELFF. Combining the CDR3 with reference TRBV5-1 and TRBJ2-2 gives the whole variable domain KAGVTQTPRYLIKTRGQQVTLSCSPISGHRSVSWYQQTPGQGLQFLFEYFSETQRNKGNFPGRFSGRQFSNSRSEMNVSTLELGDSALYLCASSLLIGDTVELFFGEGSRLTVL.

This clonotype was counted ten times or more. The chain employs TRBV7-2 and TRBJ2-7; the D is unclear. Germline V gene lookup returns CDR1 SGHTA and CDR2 FQGNSA. The germline V and J ends were trimmed by 3 bases and 5 bases, with 5 bases remaining between them. The CDR3 loop spans 11 amino acids. The CDR3 loop is CASSFNHEQYF. For the CDR3, the DNA is TGTGCCAGCAGCTTTAACCACGAGCAGTACTTC. The full variable domain, rest sourced from reference TRBV7-2 and TRBJ2-7, is GAGVSQSPSNKVTEKGKDVELRCDPISGHTALYWYRQSLGQGLEFLIYFQGNSAPDKSGLPSDRFSAERTGGSVSTLTIQRTQQEDSAVYLCASSFNHEQYFGPGTRLTVT.

This clonotype was counted only a few times. The CDR3 region has the DNA TGTGCCAGCAGCAGAATATCCAGCGGCAACACCGGGGAGCTGTTTTTT. Translation: CASSRISSGNTGELFF. The chain couples TRBV12-3 or TRBV12-4 to TRBJ2-2, with a possible D match to TRBD2 (5 bases). The CDR3 is 16 residues long. V lost 6 bases and J 2 bases, leaving 16 bases between the germline ends.

This clonotype has a handful of counts. V is TRBV25-1 and J is TRBJ1-6; no reliable D call. The germline CDR1 and CDR2 sequences are MGHDK and SYGVNS. V lost 7 bases, J lost 0 bases, and 19 bases lay in between. The CDR3 loop spans 18 amino acids. Written as DNA, the CDR3 is TGTGCCAGCAAGGAGACCTCAGTTTCCCGCTCCTATAATTCACCCCTCCACTTT. Encoded protein: CASKETSVSRSYNSPLHF.

CDR3 loop: CASSFSNYGYTF. CDR3 nucleotides: TGTGCCAGCAGTTTCAGTAACTATGGCTACACCTTC. The V call is TRBV12-3 or TRBV12-4, the J call TRBJ1-2; the D is unclear. Deletions cut 3 bases from V and 1 base from J, with 3 bases between. There are 12 residues in the CDR3.

The sample holds many counts of this clonotype. V usage is TRBV5-1 and J usage is TRBJ2-2; no clear D gene. The CDR3 spans 13 residues. Trimming left V 0 bases short and J 5 bases short, with 5 bases between. From germline, CDR1 is SGHRS and CDR2 YFSETQ. In nucleotides, the CDR3 is TGCGCCAGCAGCTTGGTGGGAACCGGGGAGCTGTTTTTT. Translation gives CASSLVGTGELFF.

This CDR3 is CASSPGTPTSTDTQYF. Here the CDR3 DNA reads TGCGCCAGCAGCCCCGGGACACCGACTAGCACAGATACGCAGTATTTT. The chain has TRBV5-1 and TRBJ2-3; D is perhaps TRBD1 (6 bases). The germline gives CDR1 SGHRS, CDR2 YFSETQ. The CDR3 loop spans 16 amino acids. Trimming took off 4 bases at V and 0 bases at J, with 15 bases between the two ends.